This TCR beta chain was observed in a study of T cells after yellow fever vaccination. Study background: Some fractions had low cell numbers, and these were prepared with SMART-Seq v4 Ultra Low Input.

Germline V CDR1 and CDR2: SGHNT, YYREEE (reference sequence). The V end lost 1 base, the J end lost 5 bases, and 15 bases lay between the germline ends. The CDR3 covers 15 residues. TCRdb reprocessed the 5' RACE reads via MiXCR and lists one record per CDR3 protein. Of nearly 350,000 distinct CDR3 sequences in the sample, about 8.3% were seen once. The genes are TRBV5-4 and TRBJ2-5, with D unclear. This specimen was PBMCs, taken roughly 45 days after the first yellow fever vaccination. This clonotype originated in a man between 18 and 35 years old who received the YFV17D yellow fever vaccine. The CDR3: CASSLSKGSWETQYF. The CDR3, as DNA: TGTGCCAGCAGCTTGAGTAAGGGTTCGTGGGAGACCCAGTACTTC. Using reference TRBV5-4 and TRBJ2-5 for the parts outside the CDR3, the full variable domain is ETGVTQSPTHLIKTRGQQVTLRCSSQSGHNTVSWYQQALGQGPQFIFQYYREEENGRGNFPPRFSGLQFPNYSSELNVNALELDDSALYLCASSLSKGSWETQYFGPGTRLLVL.